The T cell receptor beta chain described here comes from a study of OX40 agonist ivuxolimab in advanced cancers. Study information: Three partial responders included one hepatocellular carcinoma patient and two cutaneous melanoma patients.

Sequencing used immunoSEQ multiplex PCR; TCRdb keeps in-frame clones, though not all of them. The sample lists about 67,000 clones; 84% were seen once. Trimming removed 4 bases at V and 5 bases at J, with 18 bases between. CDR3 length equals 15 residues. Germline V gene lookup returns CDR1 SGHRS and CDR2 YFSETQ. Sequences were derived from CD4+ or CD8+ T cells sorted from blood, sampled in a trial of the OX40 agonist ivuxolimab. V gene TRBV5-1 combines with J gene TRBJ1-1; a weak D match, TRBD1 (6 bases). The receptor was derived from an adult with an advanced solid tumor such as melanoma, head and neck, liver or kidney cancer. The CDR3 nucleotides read TGCGCCAGCAGCGCGCCAACAGGGAGCGGGACTGAAGCTTTCTTT. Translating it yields CASSAPTGSGTEAFF.